Listed below are T cell receptor beta chains from one sample, sequenced in a study of T cells in Graves' hyperthyroidism and ophthalmopathy. TCRdb reprocessed the multiplex PCR reads with MiXCR, giving one entry per CDR3 protein. The sample holds a few hundred thousand distinct CDR3 sequences, about 45% seen once. The source material was peripheral blood or thyroid tissue (not recorded which). Source of these receptors: a woman younger than 30 with Graves' hyperthyroidism. Each CDR3 is given with its conserved first and last residue. A D gene is named only where the DNA matches it firmly. Some rows have no size entry. The others give once, few or many, or a class for an expanded clone.

d_call: -
j_call: TRBJ1-2
clone_size: -
v_call: TRBV2
cdr3_aa: CASSATGGEDDYGYTF
cdr3_nt: TGTGCCAGCAGTGCTACGGGGGGCGAGGACGACTATGGCTACACCTTC

d_call: -
j_call: TRBJ2-7
clone_size: many
v_call: TRBV24-1
cdr3_aa: CATSDLGDEQYF
cdr3_nt: TGTGCCACCAGTGATTTGGGGGACGAGCAGTACTTC

d_call: -
j_call: TRBJ2-7
clone_size: once
v_call: TRBV6-2/TRBV6-3
cdr3_aa: CASGGRVSHEQYF
cdr3_nt: TGTGCCAGCGGAGGCAGGGTGTCCCACGAGCAGTACTTC

d_call: -
j_call: TRBJ2-5
clone_size: -
v_call: TRBV7-9
cdr3_aa: CASSDTRGQETQYF
cdr3_nt: TGTGCCAGCTCCGACACACGGGGCCAAGAGACCCAGTACTTC

d_call: -
j_call: TRBJ1-2
clone_size: -
v_call: TRBV25-1
cdr3_aa: CASRLPGGYGYTF
cdr3_nt: TGTGCCAGCAGGCTTCCGGGAGGCTATGGCTACACCTTC

d_call: TRBD2
j_call: TRBJ2-7
clone_size: few
v_call: TRBV2
cdr3_aa: CASSRGTWTSGPYEQYF
cdr3_nt: TGTGCCAGCAGCCGTGGGACGTGGACTAGCGGACCCTACGAGCAGTACTTC

d_call: -
j_call: TRBJ2-7
clone_size: -
v_call: TRBV21-1
cdr3_aa: CASSTLQGAGDEQYF
cdr3_nt: TGTGCCAGCAGCACCTTACAGGGGGCTGGAGACGAGCAGTACTTC

d_call: -
j_call: TRBJ2-7
clone_size: few
v_call: TRBV7-6
cdr3_aa: CASSPFPEAEQYF
cdr3_nt: TGTGCCAGCAGCCCCTTCCCGGAGGCCGAGCAGTACTTC

d_call: -
j_call: TRBJ2-2
clone_size: many
v_call: TRBV5-1
cdr3_aa: CASSLAGSRTGELFF
cdr3_nt: TGCGCCAGCAGCTTGGCAGGGTCCCGCACCGGGGAGCTGTTTTTT

d_call: TRBD1
j_call: TRBJ2-5
clone_size: many
v_call: TRBV10-3
cdr3_aa: CAISAGQRGQETQYF
cdr3_nt: TGTGCCATCAGTGCGGGACAGCGCGGACAAGAGACCCAGTACTTC

d_call: TRBD1
j_call: TRBJ1-6
clone_size: -
v_call: TRBV29-1
cdr3_aa: CSSLQGTNHNSPLHF
cdr3_nt: TGCAGCAGCCTACAGGGGACAAACCATAATTCACCCCTCCACTTT

d_call: -
j_call: TRBJ1-4
clone_size: -
v_call: TRBV7-2
cdr3_aa: CASSPTAESGEKLFF
cdr3_nt: TGTGCCAGCAGCCCAACCGCAGAGTCGGGTGAAAAACTGTTTTTT

d_call: TRBD1
j_call: TRBJ2-7
clone_size: many
v_call: TRBV7-9
cdr3_aa: CASSWDSGEQYF
cdr3_nt: TGTGCCAGCAGCTGGGACAGCGGCGAGCAGTACTTC

d_call: TRBD1
j_call: TRBJ2-6
clone_size: -
v_call: TRBV15
cdr3_aa: CATSSDRGRSGANVLTF
cdr3_nt: TGTGCCACCAGCAGTGACAGGGGACGCTCTGGGGCCAACGTCCTGACTTTC

d_call: -
j_call: TRBJ2-5
clone_size: many
v_call: TRBV24-1
cdr3_aa: CATSDLEWRYF
cdr3_nt: TGTGCCACCAGTGATTTGGAGTGGAGGTACTTC

d_call: -
j_call: TRBJ1-6
clone_size: many
v_call: TRBV29-1
cdr3_aa: CSVSEDRNSPLHF
cdr3_nt: TGCAGCGTTTCGGAGGACAGAAATTCACCCCTCCACTTT

d_call: TRBD1
j_call: TRBJ1-1
clone_size: -
v_call: TRBV24-1
cdr3_aa: CATSDPKPNDNRGIDTEAFF
cdr3_nt: TGTGCCACCAGTGATCCCAAACCGAATGACAACAGGGGCATTGACACTGAAGCTTTCTTT

d_call: TRBD1
j_call: TRBJ1-2
clone_size: -
v_call: TRBV29-1
cdr3_aa: CSAAGTGSEDGYTF
cdr3_nt: TGCAGCGCGGCCGGGACAGGGTCGGAGGATGGCTACACCTTC

d_call: -
j_call: TRBJ1-1
clone_size: -
v_call: TRBV6-1
cdr3_aa: CASVGAVWTEAFF
cdr3_nt: TGTGCCAGCGTCGGGGCGGTTTGGACTGAAGCTTTCTTT

d_call: -
j_call: TRBJ2-7
clone_size: -
v_call: TRBV7-6
cdr3_aa: CASIREWDEQYF
cdr3_nt: TGTGCTAGTATACGGGAGTGGGACGAGCAGTACTTC

d_call: -
j_call: TRBJ1-6
clone_size: -
v_call: TRBV7-9
cdr3_aa: CASSFPGSSYNSPLHF
cdr3_nt: TGTGCCAGCAGCTTTCCAGGGAGCTCCTATAATTCACCCCTCCACTTT

d_call: -
j_call: TRBJ1-5
clone_size: many
v_call: TRBV10-3
cdr3_aa: CAISEDRNSNQPQHF
cdr3_nt: TGTGCCATCAGTGAGGACAGGAATAGCAATCAGCCCCAGCATTTT

d_call: -
j_call: TRBJ2-2
clone_size: many
v_call: TRBV7-2
cdr3_aa: CASSLADTGELFF
cdr3_nt: TGTGCCAGCAGCTTAGCAGATACCGGGGAGCTGTTTTTT

d_call: TRBD2
j_call: TRBJ2-2
clone_size: few
v_call: TRBV20-1
cdr3_aa: CSARDLAGGQFTGELFF
cdr3_nt: TGCAGTGCTAGAGATCTAGCGGGAGGTCAGTTTACCGGGGAGCTGTTTTTT

d_call: -
j_call: TRBJ1-5
clone_size: -
v_call: TRBV7-8
cdr3_aa: CASSWTVTGNQPQHF
cdr3_nt: TGTGCCAGCAGCTGGACAGTTACTGGCAATCAGCCCCAGCATTTT

d_call: TRBD2
j_call: TRBJ2-7
clone_size: -
v_call: TRBV7-6
cdr3_aa: CASSQGTSGRGSYEQYF
cdr3_nt: TGTGCCAGCAGCCAAGGGACTAGCGGGAGGGGCTCCTACGAGCAGTACTTC

d_call: -
j_call: TRBJ1-6
clone_size: many
v_call: TRBV2
cdr3_aa: CASSHPSAPLHF
cdr3_nt: TGTGCCAGCAGTCACCCAAGCGCACCCCTCCACTTT

d_call: -
j_call: TRBJ1-3
clone_size: many
v_call: TRBV7-8
cdr3_aa: CASSLFGNTIYF
cdr3_nt: TGTGCCAGCAGCTTATTTGGAAACACCATATATTTT

d_call: TRBD2
j_call: TRBJ2-5
clone_size: -
v_call: TRBV10-3
cdr3_aa: CASRILAVEETQYF
cdr3_nt: TGTGCCAGCAGAATCCTAGCGGTCGAAGAGACCCAGTACTTC

d_call: -
j_call: TRBJ1-1
clone_size: many
v_call: TRBV10-3
cdr3_aa: CAIRARELNTEAFF
cdr3_nt: TGTGCCATCAGAGCCAGGGAACTTAACACTGAAGCTTTCTTT

d_call: -
j_call: TRBJ2-5
clone_size: -
v_call: TRBV15
cdr3_aa: CATSSGGRSETQYF
cdr3_nt: TGTGCCACCAGCAGTGGGGGCAGATCAGAGACCCAGTACTTC

d_call: -
j_call: TRBJ2-7
clone_size: many
v_call: TRBV7-2
cdr3_aa: CASSLVGYEQYF
cdr3_nt: TGTGCCAGCAGCTTAGTCGGGTACGAGCAGTACTTC

d_call: -
j_call: TRBJ1-5
clone_size: many
v_call: TRBV2
cdr3_aa: CASRPDRDQPQHF
cdr3_nt: TGTGCCAGCAGGCCGGACCGAGATCAGCCCCAGCATTTT

d_call: TRBD1
j_call: TRBJ2-7
clone_size: few
v_call: TRBV2
cdr3_aa: CASKAGDRVPYEQYF
cdr3_nt: TGTGCCAGCAAGGCTGGGGACAGAGTCCCCTACGAGCAGTACTTC

d_call: -
j_call: TRBJ2-5
clone_size: many
v_call: TRBV5-1
cdr3_aa: CASSLEIQETQYF
cdr3_nt: TGTGCCAGCAGCTTAGAGATACAAGAGACCCAGTACTTC

d_call: -
j_call: TRBJ2-3
clone_size: -
v_call: TRBV10-2
cdr3_aa: CASSESKGATDTQYF
cdr3_nt: TGCGCCAGCAGTGAGAGTAAGGGAGCGACAGATACGCAGTATTTT

d_call: TRBD1
j_call: TRBJ1-2
clone_size: -
v_call: TRBV29-1
cdr3_aa: CSAWDREYTF
cdr3_nt: TGCAGCGCCTGGGACAGGGAATACACCTTC

d_call: TRBD1
j_call: TRBJ2-7
clone_size: -
v_call: TRBV12-3/TRBV12-4
cdr3_aa: CASSRQGSASYEQYF
cdr3_nt: TGTGCCAGCAGTCGACAGGGGTCCGCCTCCTACGAGCAGTACTTC

d_call: -
j_call: TRBJ1-2
clone_size: few
v_call: TRBV7-9
cdr3_aa: CASSLSWGAYGYTF
cdr3_nt: TGTGCCAGCAGCTTATCTTGGGGTGCCTATGGCTACACCTTC

d_call: -
j_call: TRBJ1-5
clone_size: few
v_call: TRBV7-2
cdr3_aa: CASSFRGALGNQPQHF
cdr3_nt: TGTGCCAGCAGCTTCCGGGGGGCGCTTGGCAATCAGCCCCAGCATTTT

d_call: -
j_call: TRBJ1-2
clone_size: -
v_call: TRBV20-1
cdr3_aa: CSARPGPNYGYTF
cdr3_nt: TGCAGTGCTAGACCGGGACCCAACTATGGCTACACCTTC

d_call: -
j_call: TRBJ2-7
clone_size: many
v_call: TRBV7-8
cdr3_aa: CASSSSGVRAYEQYF
cdr3_nt: TGTGCCAGCAGCTCATCAGGGGTTCGGGCCTACGAGCAGTACTTC

d_call: -
j_call: TRBJ2-7
clone_size: -
v_call: TRBV24-1
cdr3_aa: CATSDLFDEQYF
cdr3_nt: TGTGCCACCAGTGATTTATTCGACGAGCAGTACTTC

d_call: -
j_call: TRBJ1-4
clone_size: many
v_call: TRBV7-2
cdr3_aa: CASSLEPRDEKLFF
cdr3_nt: TGTGCCAGCAGCTTAGAGCCGAGGGATGAAAAACTGTTTTTT

d_call: TRBD1
j_call: TRBJ1-1
clone_size: -
v_call: TRBV20-1
cdr3_aa: CSASLDRIATEAFF
cdr3_nt: TGCAGTGCCTCGTTGGACAGGATTGCCACTGAAGCTTTCTTT

d_call: -
j_call: TRBJ2-5
clone_size: few
v_call: TRBV7-9
cdr3_aa: CASTLDDPPETQYF
cdr3_nt: TGTGCCAGCACCTTGGACGACCCTCCAGAGACCCAGTACTTC

d_call: -
j_call: TRBJ1-6
clone_size: many
v_call: TRBV7-2
cdr3_aa: CASRSPGRASSPLHF
cdr3_nt: TGTGCCAGCAGGTCACCGGGCCGAGCAAGCTCACCCCTCCACTTT

d_call: -
j_call: TRBJ2-7
clone_size: -
v_call: TRBV7-9
cdr3_aa: CASSPGRVATYEQYF
cdr3_nt: TGTGCCAGCAGCCCCGGGCGGGTGGCCACCTACGAGCAGTACTTC

d_call: -
j_call: TRBJ1-1
clone_size: many
v_call: TRBV7-8
cdr3_aa: CASSLALLSNTEAFF
cdr3_nt: TGTGCCAGCAGCTTAGCGCTTTTATCCAACACTGAAGCTTTCTTT

d_call: TRBD1
j_call: TRBJ2-7
clone_size: few
v_call: TRBV7-9
cdr3_aa: CASSRGLSYEQYF
cdr3_nt: TGTGCCAGCAGCAGGGGGCTTTCCTACGAGCAGTACTTC

d_call: -
j_call: TRBJ1-5
clone_size: many
v_call: TRBV7-9
cdr3_aa: CASSLGTYSNQPQHF
cdr3_nt: TGTGCCAGCAGTCTCGGGACATATAGCAATCAGCCCCAGCATTTT

d_call: TRBD2
j_call: TRBJ2-7
clone_size: few
v_call: TRBV7-9
cdr3_aa: CASSQDSSGRAADEQYF
cdr3_nt: TGTGCCAGCAGCCAAGATTCCAGCGGGAGGGCCGCGGACGAGCAGTACTTC